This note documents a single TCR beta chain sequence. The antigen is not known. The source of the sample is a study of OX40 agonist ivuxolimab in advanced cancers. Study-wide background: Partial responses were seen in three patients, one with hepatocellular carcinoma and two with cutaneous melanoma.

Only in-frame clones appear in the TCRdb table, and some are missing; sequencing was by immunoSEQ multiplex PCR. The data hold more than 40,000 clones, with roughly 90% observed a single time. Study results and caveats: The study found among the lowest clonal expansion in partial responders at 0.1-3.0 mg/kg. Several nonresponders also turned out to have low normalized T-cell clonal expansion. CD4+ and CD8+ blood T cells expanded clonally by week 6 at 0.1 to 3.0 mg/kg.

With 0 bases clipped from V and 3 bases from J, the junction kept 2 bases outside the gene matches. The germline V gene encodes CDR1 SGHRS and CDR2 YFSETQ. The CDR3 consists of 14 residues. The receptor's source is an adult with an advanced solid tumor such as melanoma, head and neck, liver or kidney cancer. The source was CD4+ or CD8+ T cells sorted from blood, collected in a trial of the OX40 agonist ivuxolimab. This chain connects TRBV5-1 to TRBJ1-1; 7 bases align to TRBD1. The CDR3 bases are TGCGCCAGCAGCTTGGGACAGGGCTACACTGAAGCTTTCTTT. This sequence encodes CASSLGQGYTEAFF.